This TCR beta chain was identified in a study of glioma-infiltrating T cells. CDR1 and CDR2 (germline): LGHNA, YSLEER. The germline V and J ends were trimmed by 0 bases and 3 bases, with 9 bases remaining between them. CDR3 length equals 14 residues. Amplification of TCR alpha and beta CDR3 regions from RNA used iRepertoire nested multiplex PCR. One-step reverse transcription and amplification started from roughly 100-400 ng of tissue mRNA or PBMC total RNA. TCRdb used MiXCR to reprocess the multiplex PCR reads, holding one entry per CDR3 protein. Found here are under 200,000 distinct CDR3 sequences, more than 30% of them singletons; the top ten hold 20%. This clonotype was seen many times. The antigen remains undetermined. General study results and limits: Tissue and blood shared very few CDR3 sequences. Non-neoplastic patients had below-expected tissue-blood divergence, while all gliomas exceeded expectation.

This sequence originates from a human donor with low-grade glioma or glioblastoma, undergoing nonglioma brain surgery, or in good health (not recorded which). V gene TRBV4-3 combines with J gene TRBJ2-7, with a tentative D call TRBD1 (6 bases). Sequences were obtained from glioma tissue, nonneoplastic brain tissue, or PBMCs (not recorded which). The chain's CDR3 is CASSQEAGDYEQYF. In DNA form, the CDR3 reads TGCGCCAGCAGCCAAGAGGCAGGGGACTACGAGCAGTACTTC.